Listed here are 27 T cell receptor beta chains from one sample, sequenced in a study of vaccination effects on CD4 cells after COVID-19. Sequencing was performed with immunoSEQ multiplex PCR; in TCRdb, only in-frame clones are kept and a portion is missing. This table has under 80,000 clones, about 80% appearing once. These receptors' targets are unknown. CD4+ T cells specific for antigen were expanded with viral peptide pools by the ViraFEST assay before sequencing. Following culture for nine to ten days, CD4+ T cells were isolated. Of the BNT162b2 and mRNA-1273 vaccines, participants received two doses of one or the other. The source material was CD4+ T cells from PBMCs cultured with HCoV-OC43 spike peptides, sampled after COVID-19 vaccination. Subset meaning: HCoV-OC43 spike overlapping peptide pool stimulation. The origin of the receptors is a human donor who received a COVID-19 vaccine.

The gene calls are TRBV5-1 and TRBJ2-3; TRBD1 matches at 8 bases. V shed 0 bases, J shed 3 bases, and the junction held 6 bases outside the gene matches. Germline V gene sequence: CDR1 SGHRS, CDR2 YFSETQ. CDR3 length: 16 residues. DNA for the CDR3: TGCGCCAGCAGCTTGGGGGCAGGGGGCGGTACAGATACGCAGTATTTT. Amino acid sequence: CASSLGAGGGTDTQYF.

The chain employs TRBV15 and TRBJ2-1; maybe TRBD2 (5 bases). The CDR3 covers 12 residues. Between the trimmed V and J ends, which lost 6 bases and 6 bases, there was a span of 9 bases. Germline V gene data show CDR1 as LNHNV and CDR2 as YYDKDF (reference sequence). The CDR3 sequence is CATRAAGNEQFF. The CDR3 DNA follows: TGTGCCACCAGGGCCGCGGGCAATGAGCAGTTCTTC.

The chain uses TRBV29-1 and TRBJ1-5; 9 bases align to TRBD1. Trimming removed 6 bases from V and 7 bases from J; junction bases left unmatched: 7. Germline V gene data show CDR1 as SQVTM and CDR2 as ANQGSEA. The CDR3 runs 13 residues. The CDR3 DNA reads as TGCAGCGTGGGTACAGGGGGCGGGCAGCCCCAGCATTTT. Translating it yields CSVGTGGGQPQHF.

The genes are TRBV5-8 and TRBJ1-1; TRBD1 agrees at 7 bases. CDR3 length: 16 amino acids. Trimming cost V 4 bases and J 1 base; bases outside gene matches: 10. Germline lookup yields CDR1 SGHTS and CDR2 YDEGEE. The CDR3 is CASSQSRQGWNTEAFF. CDR3 DNA sequence: TGTGCCAGCAGCCAAAGTCGACAGGGCTGGAACACTGAAGCTTTCTTT. The whole variable domain, remainder taken from reference TRBV5-8 and TRBJ1-1, is EAGVTQSPTHLIKTRGQQATLRCSPISGHTSVYWYQQALGLGLQFLLWYDEGEERNRGNFPPRFSGRQFPNYSSELNVNALELEDSALYLCASSQSRQGWNTEAFFGQGTRLTVV.

The V call is TRBV12-5, the J call TRBJ1-1; D gene unclear. Deletions cut 2 bases from V and 6 bases from J, with 7 bases between. This CDR3 comprises 12 residues. Per germline, CDR1 LGHNT and CDR2 FRNRAP. This CDR3 is CASGLRESEAFF. The CDR3 DNA reads as TGTGCTAGTGGTTTGCGAGAATCTGAAGCTTTCTTT.

This clone was detected only once. The gene calls are TRBV5-1 and TRBJ2-7; D not certain. Germline CDR1 is SGHRS and CDR2 is YFSETQ. The CDR3 is 12 residues long. Trimming stripped 2 bases from V and 5 bases from J, with 8 bases between. CDR3 coding DNA: TGCGCCAGCAGCTTCGGGCAGGACGAGCAGTACGTC. Translating gives CASSFGQDEQYV.

V gene TRBV27 combines with J gene TRBJ1-6, with D unclear. CDR3 size: 16 residues. The germline V gene has CDR1 MNHEY and CDR2 SMNVEV (reference sequence). Trimming shortened V by 0 bases and J by 10 bases, and 16 bases separated the two germline ends. The DNA for the CDR3 is TGTGCCAGCAGTTTATCGGCCCCCGCTTTGAGGTCACCCCTCCACTTT. Amino acid sequence: CASSLSAPALRSPLHF.

The chain joins TRBV7-8 to TRBJ2-1; TRBD2 agrees at 12 bases. The CDR3 is made up of 17 amino acids. CDR1 is SGHVS and CDR2 is FQNEAQ in the germline V gene. Germline trimming cut 1 base from V and 3 bases from J; bases unmatched to any gene: 4. The DNA of the CDR3 is TGTGCCAGCAGCTTAGGACTAGCGGGGGCATTCTACAATGAGCAGTTCTTC. This gives the protein CASSLGLAGAFYNEQFF.

V usage is TRBV6-5 and J usage is TRBJ2-3; D uncertain. The CDR3 has 13 amino acids. From germline, CDR1 is MNHEY and CDR2 SVGAGI. Trimming pared 2 bases from V and 4 bases from J, leaving 7 bases between. CDR3 protein: CASSYAAADTQYF. As DNA, the CDR3 is TGTGCCAGCAGTTACGCGGCGGCAGATACGCAGTATTTT.

The V call is TRBV6-1, the J call TRBJ1-2; no firm D call. V dropped 2 bases and J dropped 2 bases, with 6 bases sitting between them. The CDR3 is made up of 13 amino acids. Germline CDR1 is MNHNS and CDR2 is SASEGT. The CDR3 coding sequence is TGTGCCAGCAGTGAAAATTTCAACTATGGCTACACCTTC. Residues: CASSENFNYGYTF.

The chain couples TRBV5-4 to TRBJ2-3; 12 bases match TRBD2. The CDR3 sequence is 16 residues long. V lost 0 bases and J lost 6; bases outside the gene matches: 5. The germline gives CDR1 SGHNT, CDR2 YYREEE (reference sequence). DNA of the CDR3: TGTGCCAGCAGCTTGGCCGGACTAGCGGGGTTGGATACGCAGTATTTT. Translating it yields CASSLAGLAGLDTQYF.

This chain connects TRBV2 to TRBJ2-5; possibly TRBD1 for D (5 bases). V lost 1 base to trimming and J lost 5 bases, with 14 bases between them. The length of the CDR3 is 15 residues. The germline CDR1 and CDR2 sequences are SNHLY and FYNNEI. In DNA, the CDR3 is TGTGCCAGCAGTGAAGATAAAGGGGCTCTGGAGACCCAGTACTTC. Amino acid sequence: CASSEDKGALETQYF.

DNA of the CDR3: TGTGCCAGCAGTTTGGGTGAAAAACTGTTTTTT. Protein product: CASSLGEKLFF. The V call is TRBV28, the J call TRBJ1-4; no firm D call. Germline V gene lookup returns CDR1 MDHEN and CDR2 SYDVKM. The CDR3 totals 11 residues. Deletions cut 3 bases from V and 7 bases from J, with 3 bases between.

The chain combines TRBV25-1 with TRBJ1-2; D remains unclear. CDR1 and CDR2 from the germline V gene are MGHDK and SYGVNS. Trimming took off 2 bases at V and 2 bases at J, with 3 bases between the two ends. The CDR3 is 12 residues long. CDR3 region: CASSEVNYGYTF. The CDR3 DNA follows: TGTGCCAGCAGTGAAGTGAACTATGGCTACACCTTC.

The V gene is TRBV18, the J gene TRBJ2-7; weak D call: TRBD1 (7 bases). Trimming left V 1 base short and J 5 bases short, with 15 bases between. The germline V gene encodes CDR1 KGHSH and CDR2 LQKENI. This CDR3 is 15 amino acids long. The DNA for the CDR3 is TGTGCCAGCTCACCACGCCAGGGGGACTCGCACGAGCAGTACGTC. It specifies CASSPRQGDSHEQYV.

This clone has just a few counts. V is TRBV12-3 or TRBV12-4 and J is TRBJ1-5, with D unresolved. Trimming cost V 3 bases and J 6 bases, with 9 bases left between them. The CDR3 consists of 13 residues. The CDR3, as DNA: TGTGCCAGCAGTTTTTTGGTTTTTCAGCCCCAGCATTTT. As protein: CASSFLVFQPQHF.

The chain links TRBV5-1 to TRBJ1-2; 9 nucleotides align to TRBD1. This CDR3 is built from 17 residues. Losses at the gene ends were 4 bases for V and 0 bases for J; bases not matched to a gene: 10. Germline V CDR1 and CDR2: SGHRS, YFSETQ. The CDR3 loop reads CASSAGQGVTSNYGYTF. The CDR3 DNA reads TGCGCCAGCAGCGCGGGACAGGGAGTAACCTCTAACTATGGCTACACCTTC.

This clone was observed once. The chain links TRBV3-1 (or the pseudogene TRBV3-2) to TRBJ2-5; 9 bases align to TRBD1. In germline, CDR1 is LGHDT, CDR2 YNNKEL (reference sequence). Germline trimming cut 4 bases from V and 2 bases from J; bases unmatched to any gene: 11. The CDR3 extends over 17 amino acids. In nucleotides, the CDR3 is TGTGCCAGCAGCCCGAACCGACCGGGACAGGGACAAGAGACCCAGTACTTC. Its protein is CASSPNRPGQGQETQYF.

This chain joins TRBV24-1 and TRBJ1-5; 7 bases fit TRBD1. The CDR3 is 15 residues long. The trim removed 2 bases at V and 7 bases at J, leaving 7 bases unmatched. Germline CDR1 KGHDR, CDR2 SFDVKD. Written as DNA, the CDR3 is TGTGCCACCAGTGATTCTTCAGGGGGTAACCAGCCCCAGCATTTT. Translation: CATSDSSGGNQPQHF.

V and J are TRBV5-1 and TRBJ1-1, with 8 nucleotides matching TRBD1. The CDR3 contains 17 residues. The trim removed 0 bases at V and 1 base at J, leaving 8 bases unmatched. The germline V gene encodes CDR1 SGHRS and CDR2 YFSETQ. The CDR3 bases are TGCGCCAGCAGCTTGGTAGGGACGACAGGGGCGAACACTGAAGCTTTCTTT. It codes for CASSLVGTTGANTEAFF.

The chain couples TRBV29-1 to TRBJ1-2; 9 bases are shared with TRBD1. The germline CDR1 and CDR2 sequences are SQVTM and ANQGSEA. The CDR3 loop spans 14 amino acids. V lost 4 bases, J lost 3 bases, and 6 bases stayed unmatched. This chain's CDR3 is CSVGPGQGHYGYTF. CDR3 in DNA: TGCAGCGTTGGTCCGGGACAGGGCCACTATGGCTACACCTTC.

CDR3 DNA: TGTGCCAGCAGTTTAGGGAAAGGGCAGCCCCAGCATTTT. It codes for CASSLGKGQPQHF. V is TRBV12-3 or TRBV12-4 and J is TRBJ1-5, with D hard to call. There are 13 residues in the CDR3. Trimming took off 1 base at V and 7 bases at J, with 8 bases between the two ends.

CDR3 DNA sequence: TGTGCCAGCAGGTACATAGGTAGCACCGGGGAGCTGTTTTTT. This codes for CASRYIGSTGELFF. This chain uses TRBV7-9 with TRBJ2-2, with D unclear. This CDR3 is 14 amino acids long. Germline CDR1 and CDR2: SEHNR and FQNEAQ (reference sequence). V shed 6 bases and J shed 4 bases, with 12 bases lying between them.

J is TRBJ2-7 and V is TRBV6-6; D is tentatively TRBD1 or TRBD2 (6 bases each). The CDR3 sequence is 14 residues long. Trimming took 6 bases from V and 3 from J, leaving 15 bases between them. Germline-derived CDR1 and CDR2 are MNHNY and SVGAGI (reference sequence). The CDR3 spells CASRPQGRFYEQYV. The DNA for the CDR3 is TGTGCCAGCAGGCCCCAGGGGAGGTTCTACGAGCAGTACGTC.

The chain couples TRBV11-2 to TRBJ1-1; D perhaps matches TRBD1 (5 bases). The germline V gene encodes CDR1 SGHAT and CDR2 FQNNGV. The CDR3 length is 14 residues. The V gene lost 5 bases and the J gene lost 2 bases, with 12 bases spanning the gap. The CDR3 protein is CASSPAGGNTEAFF. The CDR3 region has the DNA TGTGCCAGCAGCCCGGCGGGGGGAAACACTGAAGCTTTCTTT.

This clone was seen a handful of times. The rearrangement links TRBV5-4 to TRBJ1-2, with TRBD1 identical over 12 bases. The germline V gene encodes CDR1 SGHNT and CDR2 YYREEE (reference sequence). The CDR3 contains 16 residues. V dropped 3 bases and J dropped 8; count of bases not matched to a gene: 11. CDR3 residues: CASSSGTGGSPRGYTF. The CDR3 nucleotides are TGTGCCAGCAGCTCCGGGACAGGGGGCTCCCCTCGCGGCTACACCTTC.

V is TRBV4-3 and J is TRBJ1-3; D unclear. The ends were cut back, 4 bases at V and 0 bases at J, with 13 bases in the middle. CDR3 length: 16 amino acids. Germline assignment: CDR1 LGHNA and CDR2 YSLEER. In nucleotides, the CDR3 is TGCGCCAGCAGCCCACAATCAAGCGTCTCTGGAAACACCATATATTTT. Amino acids: CASSPQSSVSGNTIYF.